These 3 T cell receptor beta chains came from one sample sequenced in a study of cytomegalovirus exposure and HLA in healthy donors. The PCR was carried out with 60 Vbeta primers and 13 Jbeta primers. Here immunoSEQ multiplex PCR was the method, and the copy in TCRdb shows in-frame clones only, minus some. The sample contains 150,000 or so clones, about 71% of which appear only once. Sequencing was performed on PBMCs. The receptors originated from a woman aged 55-69 years in good health and CMV-seropositive.

This clone turned up a few times. The chain employs TRBV5-1 and TRBJ1-3, with D possibly being TRBD1 (6 bases). The CDR3 consists of 17 residues. V was cut by 4 bases and J by 2 bases, with 19 bases left in between. Germline lookup yields CDR1 SGHRS and CDR2 YFSETQ. The DNA for the CDR3 is TGCGCCAGCAGCAAAAATAACAGGGCTGGTGCTGGAAACACCATATATTTT. It codes for CASSKNNRAGAGNTIYF.

V and J are TRBV5-1 and TRBJ1-4; 7 positions match TRBD1. CDR1 is SGHRS and CDR2 is YFSETQ in the germline V gene. The CDR3 loop spans 16 amino acids. The trim removed 0 bases at V and 7 bases at J, leaving 9 bases unmatched. DNA of the CDR3: TGCGCCAGCAGCTTGGGTACCAGGGGGATGAGTGAAAAACTGTTTTTT. This sequence encodes CASSLGTRGMSEKLFF.

This chain joins TRBV19 and TRBJ2-7, with unresolved D. Per the germline V gene, CDR1 is LNHDA and CDR2 is SQIVND (reference sequence). Trimming cost V 2 bases and J 0 bases, with 8 bases left between them. The CDR3 sequence is 14 residues long. CDR3 loop: CASSISWASYEQYF. Here the CDR3 DNA reads TGTGCCAGTAGTATATCATGGGCCTCCTACGAGCAGTACTTC.